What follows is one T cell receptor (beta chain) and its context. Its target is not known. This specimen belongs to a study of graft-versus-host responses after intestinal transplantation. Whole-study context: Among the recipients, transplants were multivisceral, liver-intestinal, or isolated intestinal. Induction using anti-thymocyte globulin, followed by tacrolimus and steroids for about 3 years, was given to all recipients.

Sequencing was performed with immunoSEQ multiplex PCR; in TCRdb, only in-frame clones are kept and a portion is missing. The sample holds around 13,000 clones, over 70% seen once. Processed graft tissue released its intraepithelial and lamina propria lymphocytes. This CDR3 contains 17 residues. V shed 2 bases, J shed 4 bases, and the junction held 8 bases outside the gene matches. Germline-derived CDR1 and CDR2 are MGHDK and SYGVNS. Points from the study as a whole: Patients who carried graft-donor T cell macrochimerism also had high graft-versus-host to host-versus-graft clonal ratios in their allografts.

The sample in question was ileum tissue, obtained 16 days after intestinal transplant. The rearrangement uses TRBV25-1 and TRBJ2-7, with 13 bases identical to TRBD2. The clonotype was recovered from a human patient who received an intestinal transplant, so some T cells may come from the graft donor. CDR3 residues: CASSEMAGTSGEYEQYF. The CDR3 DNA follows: TGTGCCAGCAGTGAAATGGCCGGGACTAGCGGGGAGTACGAGCAGTACTTC.